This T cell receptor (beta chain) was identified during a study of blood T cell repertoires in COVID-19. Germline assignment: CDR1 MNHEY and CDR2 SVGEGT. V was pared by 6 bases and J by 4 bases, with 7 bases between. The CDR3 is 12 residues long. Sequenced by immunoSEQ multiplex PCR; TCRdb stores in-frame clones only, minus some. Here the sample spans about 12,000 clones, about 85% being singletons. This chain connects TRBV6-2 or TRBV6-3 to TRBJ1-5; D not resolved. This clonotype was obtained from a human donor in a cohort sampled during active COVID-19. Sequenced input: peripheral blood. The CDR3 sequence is CASSSMNQPQHF. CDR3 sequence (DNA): TGTGCCAGCAGCTCCATGAATCAGCCCCAGCATTTT.